Each of the 5 T cell receptor beta chains below was sequenced from the same sample in a study of T-cell reconstitution after alpha-beta-depleted transplantation in children. Unique molecular identifiers were built into the TCRbeta library. From the PCR reads, TCRdb called clonotypes with MiXCR, one entry per CDR3 protein. The sample records approximately 230,000 distinct CDR3 sequences, about 24% being singletons. The sequences come from PBMCs, mostly from graft donor cells, collected 360 days after TCRalphabeta/CD19-depleted stem cell transplant. These receptor sequences come from a female patient aged 2-9 years who had a stem cell transplant for congenital amegakaryocytic thrombocytopenia, so the T cells may come from the graft donor.

This clonotype was seen repeatedly, ten times or more. This chain joins TRBV28 and TRBJ2-1, with no clear D. V lost 6 bases and J 2 bases, leaving 11 bases between the germline ends. Germline V lookup: CDR1 MDHEN, CDR2 SYDVKM. The CDR3 is 14 residues long. Here the CDR3 reads CASSPPPAYNEQFF. CDR3 bases: TGTGCCAGCAGCCCGCCGCCAGCCTACAATGAGCAGTTCTTC.

The table lists this clonotype with a few counts. This sequence joins TRBV12-3 or TRBV12-4 and TRBJ1-1; weak D call: TRBD1 (5 bases). The CDR3 extends over 14 amino acids. The V end lost 7 bases, the J end lost 1 base, and 13 bases lay between the germline ends. The chain's CDR3 is CASTIDRGNTEAFF. CDR3 DNA: TGTGCCAGCACCATAGACAGAGGGAACACTGAAGCTTTCTTT.

This clonotype has just one count. The rearrangement links TRBV5-1 to TRBJ2-7; 14 bases line up with TRBD2. Germline trimming cut 4 bases from V and 6 bases from J; bases unmatched to any gene: 6. Germline V gene lookup returns CDR1 SGHRS and CDR2 YFSETQ. This CDR3 is built from 15 residues. As DNA, the CDR3 is TGCGCCAGCAGCACGCGACTAGCGGGAGGGGTCGAGCAGTACTTC. Translating gives CASSTRLAGGVEQYF. Complete variable domain (other parts from reference TRBV5-1 and TRBJ2-7): KAGVTQTPRYLIKTRGQQVTLSCSPISGHRSVSWYQQTPGQGLQFLFEYFSETQRNKGNFPGRFSGRQFSNSRSEMNVSTLELGDSALYLCASSTRLAGGVEQYFGPGTRLTVT.

This clonotype was seen only a few times. This chain uses TRBV28 with TRBJ1-3; 8 bases map to TRBD1. The CDR3 has 17 residues. J lost 0 bases, V lost 5 bases, and 9 bases had no gene match. In germline, CDR1 is MDHEN, CDR2 SYDVKM. Here the CDR3 reads CASSGTTGGYSGNTIYF. The CDR3 bases are TGTGCCAGCAGTGGAACCACAGGGGGATACTCTGGAAACACCATATATTTT.

In its sample, this clonotype was seen a few times. This chain connects TRBV12-3 or TRBV12-4 to TRBJ2-3; 10 bases align to TRBD2. The V and J ends lost 8 bases and 4 bases, in that order; junction bases with no gene match: 9. The CDR3 is 15 residues long. The CDR3 DNA reads as TGTGCCAGCGCCAAGCGGGGGGGTAACGCAGATACGCAGTATTTT. It translates to CASAKRGGNADTQYF.